Below are 9 T cell receptor beta chains sequenced from a single sample in a study of T cell responses to AZD1222 COVID-19 vaccine. Sequenced by immunoSEQ multiplex PCR; TCRdb stores in-frame clones only, minus some. The sample carries approximately 100,000 clones, less than 90% recorded once. The source was peripheral blood, collected on day 0 of AZD1222 vaccination. The source of these receptors is an adult in good health.

The chain employs TRBV30 and TRBJ2-1, with D uncertain. V was clipped by 1 base and J by 8 bases, with 15 bases between them. The CDR3 length is 14 residues. In germline, CDR1 is GTSNPN, CDR2 SVGIG (reference sequence). The CDR3 reads CAWSEMTRSYEQFF. The CDR3 coding sequence is TGTGCCTGGAGTGAGATGACCCGGAGCTATGAGCAGTTCTTC.

J is TRBJ1-3 and V is TRBV9, with TRBD1 identical over 11 bases. V was pared by 7 bases and J by 8 bases, with 8 bases of the junction left unmatched. CDR1 SGDLS and CDR2 YYNGEE come from the germline V gene. There are 14 residues in the CDR3. The CDR3 sequence is CASGDGQGAYTIYF. The CDR3 DNA follows: TGTGCCAGCGGGGACGGACAGGGGGCATACACCATATATTTT.

The chain combines TRBV6-2 or TRBV6-3 with TRBJ2-7; 12 bases align to TRBD1. J was trimmed by 4 bases and V by 3 bases; bases with no gene match: 4. The CDR3 sequence is 15 residues long. Looked up from germline, CDR1 is MNHEY and CDR2 is SVGEGT. Here the CDR3 DNA reads TGTGCCAGCAGTTATAGGGGACAGGGGGCGTACGAGCAGTACTTC. It codes for CASSYRGQGAYEQYF.

CDR3: CASSWEQGADYEQYF. The CDR3 nucleotides are TGTGCCAGCAGCTGGGAACAGGGGGCGGACTACGAGCAGTACTTC. This chain joins TRBV11-1 and TRBJ2-7; TRBD1 aligns across 9 bases. CDR1 and CDR2 (germline): SGHAT, FQDESV (reference sequence). This CDR3 has 15 residues. V lost 4 bases, J lost 3 bases, and 7 bases stayed unmatched.

The chain joins TRBV2 to TRBJ1-4; a possible D gene is TRBD1 (5 bases). Looked up from germline, CDR1 is SNHLY and CDR2 is FYNNEI. The V end was cut by 7 bases, the J end by 8 bases, with 14 bases between. This CDR3 comprises 13 residues. CDR3 protein: CASIRGLGEKLFF. The CDR3 nucleotides are TGTGCCAGCATCCGGGGCCTCGGCGAAAAACTGTTTTTT.

This chain connects TRBV9 to TRBJ2-7, with 12 bases aligning to TRBD2. The ends lost 3 bases at V and 3 bases at J; junction bases unmatched: 4. The CDR3 loop spans 15 amino acids. The germline V gene encodes CDR1 SGDLS and CDR2 YYNGEE. CDR3 in amino acids: CASSARGLAGYEQYF. The CDR3 DNA sequence: TGTGCCAGCAGCGCTAGGGGACTAGCGGGCTACGAGCAGTACTTC.

This clone was recorded only once. This chain joins TRBV19 and TRBJ1-2; D ambiguous. Germline assignment: CDR1 LNHDA and CDR2 SQIVND (reference sequence). V was trimmed by 5 bases and J by 3 bases, leaving 10 bases between them. The CDR3 contains 13 residues. CDR3 DNA sequence: TGTGCCAGTAGTGACCCGGGCGACTATGGCTACACCTTC. Its translation: CASSDPGDYGYTF.

This clone was detected only once. The chain links TRBV7-9 to TRBJ1-1, with TRBD1 identical over 7 bases. The trim removed 5 bases at V and 1 base at J, leaving 10 bases unmatched. Germline values: CDR1 SEHNR, CDR2 FQNEAQ (reference sequence). This CDR3 comprises 16 residues. The CDR3 region is CASSRPLTGRNTEAFF. CDR3 in DNA: TGTGCCAGCAGCCGACCACTGACAGGGAGGAACACTGAAGCTTTCTTT.

The V and J genes are TRBV5-1 and TRBJ2-5, with D unresolved. This CDR3 comprises 13 residues. Germline values: CDR1 SGHRS, CDR2 YFSETQ. Trimming took off 7 bases at V and 4 bases at J, with 14 bases between the two ends. CDR3 DNA sequence: TGCGCCAGCGCCAATCCGGGTTTAGAGACCCAGTACTTC. Translation gives CASANPGLETQYF.